The 3 T cell receptor beta chains reported below all come from one sample, sequenced in a study of T cell responses to AZD1222 COVID-19 vaccine. The assay was immunoSEQ multiplex PCR, and TCRdb's table has in-frame clones only and misses some. The sample includes around 120,000 clones, about nine tenths of them seen just once. Sample: peripheral blood, taken on day 0 of AZD1222 vaccination. The origin of the receptors is an adult in good health.

The rearrangement links TRBV4-3 to TRBJ2-7; no clear D gene. V shed 0 bases and J shed 3 bases, with 6 bases lying between them. The CDR3 contains 13 residues. Per germline, CDR1 LGHNA and CDR2 YSLEER. The CDR3 region has the DNA TGCGCCAGCAGCCAAGATAACGGCTACGAGCAGTACTTC. Translation: CASSQDNGYEQYF.

The chain is built from TRBV7-9 and TRBJ2-5; TRBD2 is a possible D gene (5 bases). The CDR3 length is 17 residues. Trimming cost V 5 bases and J 4 bases, with 23 bases left between them. CDR1 SEHNR and CDR2 FQNEAQ come from the germline V gene (reference sequence). The CDR3 coding sequence is TGTGCCAGCAGCCAGTTAGAGGGAGTAGTTGGCGGAGAGACCCAGTACTTC. This encodes CASSQLEGVVGGETQYF.

This rearrangement joins TRBV4-1 to TRBJ2-2; D unresolved. Trimming took 4 bases from V and 4 from J, leaving 10 bases between them. CDR1 MGHRA and CDR2 YSYEKL come from the germline V gene. This CDR3 has 14 amino acids. DNA for the CDR3: TGCGCCAGCAGCCCCGCTCTCAGCACCGGGGAGCTGTTTTTT. This translates into CASSPALSTGELFF.